The 26 T cell receptor beta chains listed next were all sequenced from one sample in a study of T cell repertoires in cytomegalovirus infection. No antigen is known for these receptors. TCRdb used MiXCR to reprocess the reads, holding one entry per CDR3 protein. The table records roughly 310,000 distinct CDR3 sequences, roughly 28% of them present only once. The sample here was cultured PBMCs, taken from culture after CMV antigen stimulation. These receptors came from a human donor in good health (CMV status not recorded). Some clones in this sample may be carry-over from other donors' samples.

This chain uses TRBV24-1 with TRBJ2-7; D not certain. This CDR3 has 11 residues. CDR1 is KGHDR and CDR2 is SFDVKD in the germline V gene. The V end was cut by 1 base, the J end by 6 bases, with 3 bases between. The CDR3 spells CATSDLTEQYF. The CDR3 coding sequence is TGTGCCACCAGTGATTTAACCGAGCAGTACTTC.

CDR3 in amino acids: CAISRNLATNEKLFF. In nucleotides, the CDR3 is TGTGCCATCAGTCGGAACCTGGCAACTAATGAAAAACTGTTTTTT. The chain couples TRBV10-3 to TRBJ1-4; D not certain. The CDR3 has 15 amino acids. The V end lost 5 bases, the J end lost 0 bases, and 10 bases lay between the germline ends. CDR1 is ENHRY, CDR2 SYGVKD, per germline.

The chain employs TRBV6-6 and TRBJ2-1; 7 bases align to TRBD1. Trimming removed 5 bases from V and 9 bases from J; junction bases left unmatched: 10. Germline V gene data show CDR1 as MNHNY and CDR2 as SVGAGI (reference sequence). This CDR3 region has 14 residues. This chain's CDR3 is CASSPRDRGSEQFF. CDR3 bases: TGTGCCAGCAGTCCTCGGGACAGAGGTAGTGAGCAGTTCTTC.

The CDR3 region has the DNA TGTGCCAGCAGTGCTAGGGGTGCTGAAGCTTTCTTT. This translates into CASSARGAEAFF. The V gene is TRBV12-3 or TRBV12-4, the J gene TRBJ1-1; D is perhaps TRBD1 (5 bases). V shed 5 bases and J shed 6 bases, with 10 bases lying between them. The CDR3 has 12 residues.

This clonotype was detected a few times. The gene calls are TRBV27 and TRBJ2-5; unclear D gene. Per germline, CDR1 MNHEY and CDR2 SMNVEV (reference sequence). V was shortened by 6 bases and J by 0 bases, with 11 bases between the two germline ends. The CDR3 length is 14 residues. CDR3 DNA: TGTGCCAGCAGCCTGACTTGGAACCAAGAGACCCAGTACTTC. It encodes CASSLTWNQETQYF.

CDR3 DNA: TGTGCCAGCAGCCAATTGACAGGTAACACTGAAGCTTTCTTT. Translated, it gives CASSQLTGNTEAFF. The chain joins TRBV3-1 to TRBJ1-1, with D perhaps matching TRBD1 (6 bases). The CDR3 is 14 amino acids. V was trimmed by 2 bases and J by 2 bases, leaving 9 bases between them. The germline CDR1 and CDR2 sequences are LGHDT and YNNKEL (reference sequence). The full variable domain, in which reference TRBV3-1 and TRBJ1-1 provide the parts outside the CDR3, is DTAVSQTPKYLVTQMGNDKSIKCEQNLGHDTMYWYKQDSKKFLKIMFSYNNKELIINETVPNRFSPKSPDKAHLNLHINSLELGDSAVYFCASSQLTGNTEAFFGQGTRLTVV.

This chain links TRBV7-3 with TRBJ1-1; D is ambiguous. The CDR3 runs 12 residues. Per the germline V gene, CDR1 is SGHTA and CDR2 is FQGTGA. V was cut by 3 bases and J by 8 bases, with 10 bases left in between. As DNA, the CDR3 is TGTGCCAGCAGCTTCGACATATCCGAAGCTTTCTTT. Its translation is CASSFDISEAFF.

This clonotype has more than one count but fewer than ten. The chain is built from TRBV7-2 and TRBJ2-2; possible D gene TRBD1, 5 bases. CDR3 length: 14 residues. V lost 1 base to trimming and J lost 4 bases, with 7 bases between them. Germline V gives CDR1 SGHTA, CDR2 FQGNSA. The CDR3 reads CASSLEGATGELFF. CDR3 DNA sequence: TGTGCCAGCAGCTTAGAAGGGGCCACCGGGGAGCTGTTTTTT. Supplemented by reference TRBV7-2 and TRBJ2-2, the full variable domain reads GAGVSQSPSNKVTEKGKDVELRCDPISGHTALYWYRQSLGQGLEFLIYFQGNSAPDKSGLPSDRFSAERTGGSVSTLTIQRTQQEDSAVYLCASSLEGATGELFFGEGSRLTVL.

There are many counts of this clonotype. The V gene is TRBV7-2, the J gene TRBJ1-5, with D hard to call. The germline V gene has CDR1 SGHTA and CDR2 FQGNSA. The ends were cut back, 5 bases at V and 4 bases at J, with 12 bases in the middle. This CDR3 is 14 amino acids long. The CDR3 region is CASSLSPVNQPQHF. CDR3 DNA sequence: TGTGCCAGCAGCCTATCTCCCGTTAATCAGCCCCAGCATTTT.

This chain joins TRBV10-3 and TRBJ1-2, with 8 bases fitting TRBD1. This CDR3 region has 14 residues. Trimming cost V 2 bases and J 1 base; bases outside gene matches: 0. Per germline, CDR1 ENHRY and CDR2 SYGVKD. CDR3 loop: CAISEDRGNYGYTF. The CDR3 DNA is TGTGCCATCAGTGAGGACAGGGGTAACTATGGCTACACCTTC.

The V call is TRBV5-6, the J call TRBJ2-3, with TRBD2 matching 9 bases. V lost 5 bases, J lost 4 bases, and 5 bases stayed unmatched. In germline, CDR1 is SGHDT, CDR2 YYEEEE. The CDR3 covers 14 residues. CDR3 coding DNA: TGTGCCAGCAGTTCCCGACTAGCGGCAGATACGCAGTATTTT. Encoded protein: CASSSRLAADTQYF.

V and J are TRBV7-9 and TRBJ1-3; the D is unclear. Trimming took off 3 bases at V and 4 bases at J, with 10 bases between the two ends. The CDR3 totals 14 residues. Germline CDR1 and CDR2: SEHNR and FQNEAQ (reference sequence). Here the CDR3 DNA reads TGTGCCAGCAGCTTGAGTATGTCGGGAAACACCATATATTTT. Protein: CASSLSMSGNTIYF.

CDR3 loop: CASSHSKGSFSNQPQHF. In nucleotides, the CDR3 is TGTGCCAGCAGCCATTCCAAGGGCTCCTTTAGCAATCAGCCCCAGCATTTT. The chain couples TRBV7-2 to TRBJ1-5; D gene uncertain. The V and J ends lost 5 bases and 0 bases respectively, with 17 bases between them. There are 17 residues in the CDR3. In germline, CDR1 is SGHTA, CDR2 FQGNSA.

This clonotype was observed a handful of times. The rearrangement joins TRBV12-3 or TRBV12-4 to TRBJ1-5; 7 nucleotides agree with TRBD1. The trim removed 6 bases at V and 6 bases at J, leaving 8 bases unmatched. This CDR3 is built from 14 residues. The CDR3 region is CASSPTQGTQPQHF. The CDR3 region has the DNA TGTGCCAGCAGCCCTACACAGGGGACTCAGCCCCAGCATTTT.

A single count supports this clonotype. The V call is TRBV19, the J call TRBJ2-3; 12 positions agree with TRBD2. Germline CDR1 reads LNHDA; CDR2 reads SQIVND (reference sequence). The junction had 11 bases not matched to a gene; V was cut back by 6 bases and J by 4 bases. This CDR3 spans 17 amino acids. Here the CDR3 DNA reads TGTGCCAGTAGGACGACGACTAGCGGGAGATCGCCAGATACGCAGTATTTT. Residues: CASRTTTSGRSPDTQYF.

This clonotype was detected a few times. The chain recombines TRBV6-1 with TRBJ2-5; D is perhaps TRBD2 (5 bases). The CDR3 has 14 residues. V was shortened by 1 base and J by 3 bases, with 9 bases between the two germline ends. Germline loops: CDR1 MNHNS, CDR2 SASEGT. The DNA of the CDR3 is TGTGCCAGCAGTGAAGTCGGGAAAGAAGAGACCCAGTACTTC. Its protein product is CASSEVGKEETQYF.

Ten or more counts support this clonotype. The genes are TRBV28 and TRBJ2-3; D remains ambiguous. CDR1 MDHEN and CDR2 SYDVKM come from the germline V gene. CDR3 size: 11 residues. Deletions cut 3 bases from V and 6 bases from J, with 4 bases between. CDR3 sequence reads: CASSFMDTQYF. CDR3 DNA: TGTGCCAGCAGTTTTATGGATACGCAGTATTTT.

This chain joins TRBV14 and TRBJ2-1; TRBD2 agrees at 8 bases. Germline V gives CDR1 SGHDN, CDR2 FVKESK. The CDR3 runs 16 residues. V was pared by 0 bases and J by 3 bases, with 4 bases of the junction left unmatched. For the CDR3, the DNA is TGTGCCAGCAGCCAAGATCGGGGGGGGGTCTACAATGAGCAGTTCTTC. Translation gives CASSQDRGGVYNEQFF.

The rearrangement joins TRBV23-1 to TRBJ2-7; TRBD2 aligns across 7 bases. TRBV23-1 has ORF status, its function being uncertain. The CDR3 consists of 11 residues. J was trimmed by 3 bases and V by 8 bases; bases with no gene match: 1. The CDR3 DNA reads TGCGCCAGCGGGGACTACTACGAGCAGTACTTC. Its protein is CASGDYYEQYF.

This clonotype was seen a handful of times. The chain recombines TRBV27 with TRBJ1-5; D perhaps matches TRBD1 (5 bases). CDR1 is MNHEY, CDR2 SMNVEV, per germline (reference sequence). V lost 8 bases to trimming and J lost 7 bases, with 15 bases between them. The CDR3 is made up of 13 amino acids. As DNA, the CDR3 is TGTGCCAGCGGGACCTGGGGGGTGCAGCCCCAGCATTTT. This translates into CASGTWGVQPQHF.

V usage is TRBV11-2 and J usage is TRBJ1-6; D is uncertain. The germline V gene encodes CDR1 SGHAT and CDR2 FQNNGV. The CDR3 is made up of 15 amino acids. The germline V and J ends were trimmed by 1 base and 9 bases, with 13 bases remaining between them. The CDR3 here is CASSLGVGLGSPLHF. In nucleotides, the CDR3 is TGTGCCAGCAGCTTAGGCGTAGGGTTGGGTTCACCCCTCCACTTT. The full variable domain, completed using reference TRBV11-2 and TRBJ1-6, is EAGVAQSPRYKIIEKRQSVAFWCNPISGHATLYWYQQILGQGPKLLIQFQNNGVVDDSQLPKDRFSAERLKGVDSTLKIQPAKLEDSAVYLCASSLGVGLGSPLHFGNGTRLTVT.

The chain couples TRBV12-5 to TRBJ1-6, with D maybe TRBD1 (6 bases). This CDR3 region has 16 residues. CDR1 is LGHNT, CDR2 FRNRAP, per germline. The germline V and J ends were trimmed by 2 bases and 6 bases, with 14 bases remaining between them. This CDR3 is CASGLNYGTSNSPLHF. In DNA form, the CDR3 reads TGTGCTAGTGGTTTGAACTACGGGACAAGTAATTCACCCCTCCACTTT.

Only a few counts were recorded for this clonotype. The chain recombines TRBV11-1 with TRBJ2-5, with D perhaps assigned TRBD1 or TRBD2 (7 bases each). Trimming left V 4 bases short and J 2 bases short, with 20 bases between. From germline, CDR1 is SGHAT and CDR2 FQDESV (reference sequence). The CDR3 covers 17 residues. The CDR3 sequence: CASSSSGRGRAQETQYF. DNA of the CDR3: TGTGCCAGCAGCTCGTCAGGCAGGGGGAGGGCGCAAGAGACCCAGTACTTC. The full variable domain, with the rest looked up from reference TRBV11-1 and TRBJ2-5, is EAEVAQSPRYKITEKSQAVAFWCDPISGHATLYWYRQILGQGPELLVQFQDESVVDDSQLPKDRFSAERLKGVDSTLKIQPAELGDSAMYLCASSSSGRGRAQETQYFGPGTRLLVL.

This clonotype came up a few times. This rearrangement joins TRBV12-3 or TRBV12-4 to TRBJ2-3; TRBD1 matches 8 bases. V dropped 6 bases and J dropped 9; count of bases not matched to a gene: 17. CDR3 length equals 16 residues. The CDR3 region is CASRDTTGASQETQYF. Written as DNA, the CDR3 is TGTGCCAGCAGGGATACGACAGGGGCATCACAGGAGACGCAGTATTTT.

This clonotype was seen only a few times. This rearrangement joins TRBV25-1 to TRBJ1-1, with TRBD1 matching over 8 bases. Germline V gene data show CDR1 as MGHDK and CDR2 as SYGVNS. The CDR3 sequence is 17 residues long. V lost 5 bases, J lost 6 bases, and 17 bases stayed unmatched. The CDR3 loop is CASSSQRTGTGLSEAFF. CDR3 in DNA: TGTGCCAGCAGTTCACAACGAACCGGGACAGGTTTGTCTGAAGCTTTCTTT.

This clonotype was counted at least ten times. The V and J genes are TRBV7-2 and TRBJ2-7, with D perhaps matching TRBD2 (6 bases). Germline CDR1 SGHTA, CDR2 FQGNSA. Deletions cut 4 bases from V and 3 bases from J, with 25 bases between. The CDR3 is made up of 18 amino acids. The CDR3 sequence is CASSSPKTQARGNYEQYF. CDR3 bases: TGTGCCAGCAGCTCCCCCAAAACCCAGGCCCGGGGGAACTACGAGCAGTACTTC. Full variable domain (missing parts from reference TRBV7-2 and TRBJ2-7): GAGVSQSPSNKVTEKGKDVELRCDPISGHTALYWYRQSLGQGLEFLIYFQGNSAPDKSGLPSDRFSAERTGGSVSTLTIQRTQQEDSAVYLCASSSPKTQARGNYEQYFGPGTRLTVT.